This entry features one T cell receptor beta chain sequence. J was trimmed by 0 bases and V by 2 bases; bases with no gene match: 10. From germline, CDR1 is GTSNPN and CDR2 SVGIG (reference sequence). The CDR3 runs 18 residues. This sample stems from a study of CD8 T cells in Susac syndrome. RNA was extracted with the RNeasy kit, and a quantity of roughly 0.45 to 1 ug was reverse transcribed using random hexamers. A single record per CDR3 protein comes from TCRdb applying MiXCR to the immunoSEQ multiplex PCR reads. This sample has about 140,000 distinct CDR3 sequences, with 95% found just once. The chain employs TRBV30 and TRBJ1-6, with 7 bases aligning to TRBD1. Sequences were obtained from CD4+ T cells from PBMCs. The sequence came from a human donor with Susac syndrome. CDR3 sequence (DNA): TGTGCCTGGAGTTGGGTAACAGGGGCGAGCTCCTATAATTCACCCCTCCACTTT. As protein: CAWSWVTGASSYNSPLHF.